Below are 7 T cell receptor beta chains sequenced from a single sample in a study of cytomegalovirus exposure and HLA in healthy donors. Amplification used 60 Vbeta primers and 13 Jbeta primers. Data came from immunoSEQ multiplex PCR; TCRdb stores just in-frame clones and leaves some out. The table records roughly 98,000 clones, 60% to 80% of them present only once. The specimen was PBMCs. Receptors were obtained from a female donor in good health and CMV-seronegative.

A note on this clone: Distinct nucleotide sequences in the sample also encode this CDR3. This chain links TRBV7-8 with TRBJ1-1; D not certain. V lost 4 bases to trimming and J lost 1 base, with 10 bases between them. Germline V gene data show CDR1 as SGHVS and CDR2 as FQNEAQ. The CDR3 is 14 amino acids. For the CDR3, the DNA is TGTGCCAGCAGCTGGGTGGGCTCGAACACTGAAGCTTTCTTT. The encoded protein is CASSWVGSNTEAFF.

The rearrangement links TRBV29-1 to TRBJ2-3; D possibly corresponds to TRBD1 (7 bases). Trimming cost V 2 bases and J 4 bases, with 25 bases left between them. This CDR3 contains 18 residues. Germline V gene lookup returns CDR1 SQVTM and CDR2 ANQGSEA. DNA of the CDR3: TGCAGCGTTGAACCCTCGGGGGCGAGGGGGCTTTGGGCAGATACGCAGTATTTT. It is translated as CSVEPSGARGLWADTQYF.

This clone was recorded once. The chain combines TRBV7-3 with TRBJ2-2, with TRBD2 matching 11 bases. Germline values: CDR1 SGHTA, CDR2 FQGTGA. J lost 0 bases, V lost 6 bases, and 3 bases had no gene match. The CDR3 extends over 16 amino acids. CDR3 sequence (DNA): TGTGCCAGCAGTCCTAGCGGGGGGACGAACACCGGGGAGCTGTTTTTT. Amino acids: CASSPSGGTNTGELFF.

A few counts support this clone. The CDR3, as DNA: TGCGCCAGCAGCCCAGGGGGCTTAGGAAACACCATATATTTT. It encodes CASSPGGLGNTIYF. The chain is built from TRBV5-1 and TRBJ1-3, with 8 bases matching TRBD1. After removal of 4 bases from V and 4 bases from J, the junction contained 4 bases not matched to a gene. This CDR3 has 14 amino acids. CDR1 and CDR2 (germline): SGHRS, YFSETQ.

The chain links TRBV7-9 to TRBJ1-5; D gene unclear. Germline loops: CDR1 SEHNR, CDR2 FQNEAQ (reference sequence). Trimming took 2 bases from V and 4 from J, leaving 12 bases between them. The CDR3 totals 15 residues. The CDR3 DNA reads as TGTGCCAGCAGCTTAAGCGACGGATGGAATCAGCCCCAGCATTTT. The encoded protein is CASSLSDGWNQPQHF. The full variable domain, rest sourced from reference TRBV7-9 and TRBJ1-5, is DTGVSQNPRHKITKRGQNVTFRCDPISEHNRLYWYRQTLGQGPEFLTYFQNEAQLEKSRLLSDRFSAERPKGSFSTLEIQRTEQGDSAMYLCASSLSDGWNQPQHFGDGTRLSIL.

The chain carries TRBV7-3 and TRBJ2-2, with D possibly TRBD2 on 6 matching bases. V was pared by 1 base and J by 1 base, with 10 bases between. The CDR3 covers 16 residues. Per the germline V gene, CDR1 is SGHTA and CDR2 is FQGTGA. CDR3 in amino acids: CASSLKSGVNTGELFF. The CDR3 nucleotides are TGTGCCAGCAGCTTAAAATCGGGGGTGAACACCGGGGAGCTGTTTTTT.

The chain recombines TRBV7-8 with TRBJ1-5; 8 bases align to TRBD1. The ends lost 5 bases at V and 4 bases at J; junction bases unmatched: 4. Germline CDR1 reads SGHVS; CDR2 reads FQNEAQ. CDR3 length equals 14 residues. CDR3 protein: CASSRTGKNQPQHF. The CDR3 DNA follows: TGTGCCAGCAGCAGGACAGGGAAGAATCAGCCCCAGCATTTT.